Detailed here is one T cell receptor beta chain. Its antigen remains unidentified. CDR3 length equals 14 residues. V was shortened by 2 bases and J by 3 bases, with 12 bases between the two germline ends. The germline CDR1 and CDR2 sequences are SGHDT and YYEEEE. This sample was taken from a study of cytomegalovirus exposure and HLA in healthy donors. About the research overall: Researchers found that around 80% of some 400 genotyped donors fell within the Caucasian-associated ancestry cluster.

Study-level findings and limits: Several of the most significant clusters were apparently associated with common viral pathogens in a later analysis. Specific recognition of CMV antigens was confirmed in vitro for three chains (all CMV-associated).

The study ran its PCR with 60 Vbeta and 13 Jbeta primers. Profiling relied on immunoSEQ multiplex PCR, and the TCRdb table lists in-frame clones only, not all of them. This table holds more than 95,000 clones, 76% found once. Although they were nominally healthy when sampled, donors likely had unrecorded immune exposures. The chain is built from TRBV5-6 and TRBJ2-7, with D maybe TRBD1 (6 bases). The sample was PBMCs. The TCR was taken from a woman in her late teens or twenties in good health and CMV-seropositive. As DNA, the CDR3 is TGTGCCAGCAGCTTAGGACAGCTACACTACGAGCAGTACTTC. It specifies CASSLGQLHYEQYF.